One sample yielded the 15 T cell receptor beta chains listed below, sequenced in a study of blood T cell repertoires in COVID-19. Assay used: immunoSEQ multiplex PCR; TCRdb lists only in-frame clones, some missing. This sample has roughly 57,000 clones, with approximately 91% found just once. The sample consisted of peripheral blood. The source is a human donor in a cohort sampled during active COVID-19.

The V call is TRBV30, the J call TRBJ2-1; unclear D gene. V dropped 0 bases and J dropped 4 bases, with 4 bases sitting between them. The CDR3 consists of 12 residues. Germline-derived CDR1 and CDR2 are GTSNPN and SVGIG (reference sequence). The CDR3 DNA reads TGTGCCTGGAGTGTACGGTACAATGAGCAGTTCTTC. It translates to CAWSVRYNEQFF.

V and J are TRBV5-4 and TRBJ2-4; D gene uncertain. This CDR3 is 15 amino acids long. V was trimmed by 5 bases and J by 0 bases, leaving 12 bases between them. Germline V gene lookup returns CDR1 SGHNT and CDR2 YYREEE (reference sequence). The CDR3 DNA follows: TGTGCCAGCAGTAAAAGAGAGGAAGCCAAAAACATTCAGTACTTC. Its translation: CASSKREEAKNIQYF.

The chain has TRBV5-3 and TRBJ2-7, with 7 nucleotides matching TRBD1. TRBV5-3 is identified as an open reading frame with a role that is uncertain. V lost 1 base and J lost 3; bases outside the gene matches: 16. The CDR3 covers 18 residues. The CDR3 coding sequence is TGTGCCAGAAGCTTGCTTGGACAGGTTAGATTATATCACTACGAGCAGTACGTC. This gives the protein CARSLLGQVRLYHYEQYV.

The chain carries TRBV30 and TRBJ2-2; D uncertain. The CDR3 runs 14 residues. The V and J ends lost 3 bases and 6 bases respectively, with 14 bases between them. Per germline, CDR1 GTSNPN and CDR2 SVGIG (reference sequence). The CDR3 bases are TGTGCCTGGAGGACTTTTAGGCGTGCCGGGGAGCTGTTTTTT. Amino acid sequence: CAWRTFRRAGELFF.

This chain connects TRBV4-3 to TRBJ1-2; D is ambiguous. Germline CDR1 and CDR2: LGHNA and YSLEER. The ends were cut back, 0 bases at V and 4 bases at J, with 6 bases in the middle. This CDR3 has 13 amino acids. The DNA of the CDR3 is TGCGCCAGCAGCCAAGAACGGTTCTATGGCTACACCTTC. Amino acids: CASSQERFYGYTF.

The chain combines TRBV18 with TRBJ2-7; the D gene is possibly TRBD2 (6 bases). The CDR3 length is 14 residues. Germline CDR1 and CDR2: KGHSH and LQKENI. V lost 1 base to trimming and J lost 5 bases, with 12 bases between them. The CDR3 nucleotides are TGTGCCAGCTCACCACTGGAGGGAGGCCACGAGCAGTACGTC. It codes for CASSPLEGGHEQYV.

The V call is TRBV2, the J call TRBJ2-7; D ambiguous. Germline CDR1 and CDR2: SNHLY and FYNNEI. The CDR3 is 14 residues long. The V end lost 4 bases, the J end lost 0 bases, and 10 bases lay between the germline ends. The CDR3 protein is CASSGVSSSYEQYF. CDR3 nucleotide sequence: TGTGCCAGCAGTGGGGTTAGCTCCTCCTACGAGCAGTACTTC. Based on the CDR3 plus reference TRBV2 and TRBJ2-7, the full variable domain is EPEVTQTPSHQVTQMGQEVILRCVPISNHLYFYWYRQILGQKVEFLVSFYNNEISEKSEIFDDQFSVERPDGSNFTLKIRSTKLEDSAMYFCASSGVSSSYEQYFGPGTRLTVT.

The V call is TRBV6-6, the J call TRBJ1-2, with D hard to call. The V gene lost 2 bases and the J gene lost 4 bases, with 8 bases spanning the gap. There are 13 residues in the CDR3. Germline CDR1 and CDR2: MNHNY and SVGAGI (reference sequence). The CDR3 sequence: CASSYRQAYGYTF. As DNA, the CDR3 is TGTGCCAGCAGTTACCGGCAGGCCTATGGCTACACCTTC.

The V and J genes are TRBV5-1 and TRBJ2-1; 10 bases line up with TRBD1. This CDR3 has 14 residues. The ends lost 4 bases at V and 7 bases at J; junction bases unmatched: 5. Looked up from germline, CDR1 is SGHRS and CDR2 is YFSETQ. The CDR3 protein is CASSQRTGGNEQFF. In DNA, the CDR3 is TGCGCCAGCAGCCAAAGGACAGGGGGGAATGAGCAGTTCTTC.

The chain uses TRBV6-1 and TRBJ2-7; D gene ambiguous. The CDR3 length is 14 residues. V was pared by 2 bases and J by 2 bases, with 10 bases between. Germline CDR1 and CDR2: MNHNS and SASEGT. This chain's CDR3 is CASSEFLTTYEQYV. The CDR3, as DNA: TGTGCCAGCAGTGAATTTTTAACTACCTACGAGCAGTACGTC.

J is TRBJ1-4 and V is TRBV5-1; possible D gene TRBD1, 6 bases. CDR3 length: 15 residues. Trimming took off 4 bases at V and 4 bases at J, with 14 bases between the two ends. CDR1 is SGHRS and CDR2 is YFSETQ in the germline V gene. CDR3: CASSMTTGLNEKLFF. The DNA for the CDR3 is TGCGCCAGCAGCATGACGACAGGCCTTAATGAAAAACTGTTTTTT.

The chain recombines TRBV2 with TRBJ2-5; D possibly corresponds to TRBD2 (6 bases). CDR1 and CDR2 (germline): SNHLY, FYNNEI. V was trimmed by 4 bases and J by 5 bases, leaving 26 bases between them. The CDR3 sequence is 18 residues long. CDR3 DNA: TGTGCCAGCAGTGGTGGGACTCAATACCTGGGGAGATTGGAGACCCAGTACTTC. Its translation is CASSGGTQYLGRLETQYF.

The CDR3 sequence: CASINLAGEAFF. As DNA, the CDR3 is TGTGCCAGTATAAATCTGGCGGGAGAAGCTTTCTTT. The rearrangement uses TRBV19 and TRBJ1-1, with D hard to call. This CDR3 is 12 amino acids long. Looked up from germline, CDR1 is LNHDA and CDR2 is SQIVND (reference sequence). V gave up 7 bases and J gave up 8 bases, with 14 bases separating them. The full variable domain, rest sourced from reference TRBV19 and TRBJ1-1, is DGGITQSPKYLFRKEGQNVTLSCEQNLNHDAMYWYRQDPGQGLRLIYYSQIVNDFQKGDIAEGYSVSREKKESFPLTVTSAQKNPTAFYLCASINLAGEAFFGQGTRLTVV.

The chain combines TRBV25-1 with TRBJ1-1; TRBD1 matches at 8 bases. The CDR3 covers 15 residues. V lost 1 base, J lost 1 base, and 2 bases stayed unmatched. From germline, CDR1 is MGHDK and CDR2 SYGVNS. The chain's CDR3 is CASSEWDRQNTEAFF. For the CDR3, the DNA is TGTGCCAGCAGTGAATGGGACAGGCAGAACACTGAAGCTTTCTTT.

This chain uses TRBV28 with TRBJ1-3, with 9 bases lining up with TRBD1. The CDR3 runs to 15 residues. V lost 8 bases to trimming and J lost 4 bases; unmatched junction nucleotides: 9. Germline-derived CDR1 and CDR2 are MDHEN and SYDVKM. DNA of the CDR3: TGTGCCAGCTTCTCGTGGGGGACAGGGGGAAACACCATATATTTT. This translates into CASFSWGTGGNTIYF.